A selection of T cell receptor beta chains follows, all from one sample in a study of PD-1 blockade in classical Hodgkin lymphoma. Some clones are missing from TCRdb's copy, which holds only in-frame ones; the method was immunoSEQ multiplex PCR. The table has some 15,000 clones, approximately 90% seen once. Specimen: CD8+ T cells from blood. The receptors here all came from a human donor with classical Hodgkin lymphoma. Both conserved end residues are part of each CDR3. Each record gives: CDR3 DNA, CDR3 protein, V gene, J gene, clone size, D gene. The D gene is left open where the match is weak. Size is stated for part of the rows, as once, few or many counts, or as a class when the clone is expanded.

TGTGCCATGAGGGCTGCGAGGGACACTGAAGCTTTCTTT	CAMRAARDTEAFF	TRBV10-3	TRBJ1-1	NA	NA
TGCGCCAGCAAAGGCGCAGATACGCAGTATTTT	CASKGADTQYF	TRBV5-1	TRBJ2-3	NA	NA
TGTGCCAGCAGTGAACCGGGTTATAGCAATCAGCCCCAGCATTTT	CASSEPGYSNQPQHF	TRBV6-1	TRBJ1-5	NA	NA
TGTGCCAGCAGCCAAGTTTGGTTTCAAGAGACCCAGTACTTC	CASSQVWFQETQYF	TRBV14	TRBJ2-5	NA	NA
TGTGCCAGCAGTGGACTAGCGGGAGTTGGAGATACGCAGTATTTT	CASSGLAGVGDTQYF	TRBV6-5	TRBJ2-3	NA	TRBD2
TGTGCCAGCAGAGCCTCCGGGACAGGGGGCGTTCTCACAGATACGCAGTATTTT	CASRASGTGGVLTDTQYF	TRBV5-4	TRBJ2-3	NA	TRBD1
TGTGCCGGGAAAAAGCGGACAGGGGAGCAACAGCCCCAGCATTTT	CAGKKRTGEQQPQHF	TRBV19	TRBJ1-5	NA	TRBD1
TGTGCCAGCAGCTCAGGGACAGGGGCAGATACGCAGTATTTT	CASSSGTGADTQYF	TRBV13	TRBJ2-3	NA	TRBD1
TGTGCCAGCAGTGGGATGACTAGCGGGAGTGTAGATACGCAGTATTTT	CASSGMTSGSVDTQYF	TRBV2	TRBJ2-3	NA	TRBD2
TGTGCCAGCAGCTGGGGGACAGGGGGCATTCAGTACTTC	CASSWGTGGIQYF	TRBV5-6	TRBJ2-4	few	TRBD1
TGTGCCAGCAGTTACTCGCCTAGGTCCGAGCAGTACTTC	CASSYSPRSEQYF	TRBV6-5	TRBJ2-7	few	NA
TGCGCCAGCAGCCCGGACAGGGACCACTACGAGCAGTACTTC	CASSPDRDHYEQYF	TRBV5-1	TRBJ2-7	NA	TRBD1